This entry concerns a single TCR beta chain. It has no known antigen specificity. Base quality data are lacking; no much larger clone is found one base away. Explained via the paper, the treatment or condition label denotes: in vitro stimulation with specific CMV peptide epitopes to enrich CMV-specific T cells. The sample comes from a study of T cell repertoires in cytomegalovirus infection (dated by TCRdb to about 2019). About the study as a whole: Recently identified HLA-C-restricted CMV epitopes, whose presentation resists viral immunomodulation, were targeted by peptide stimulations together with well-studied HLA-B-restricted epitopes. Donor HLA type was relevant to the analysis, because carriage of CMV infection together with the matching HLA type was indicated by public TCR beta signatures. Study-wide findings and limitations: The ex vivo response was dominated by HLA-C-restricted CMV-specific TCR beta clonotypes, which also provided the single most frequent clonotype in two of eight donors. In both this cohort and an independent approximately 400-donor cohort, the cumulative frequency of public TCR beta family members distinguished carriers of CMV infection plus the relevant HLA type.

TCRdb lists the instrument as Illumina HiSeq 1500. The public sequencing data were trimmed at Q25 with fastp and processed into clonotypes with MiXCR by TCRdb, which kept only in-frame beta chains. Each record represents a unique CDR3 protein, reported with the most common genes and DNA among its rows. The sample has some 350,000 distinct CDR3 sequences on record, just under 35% of them singletons. The biggest ten clones account for 13% of the sample. CDR3 length: 15 amino acids, cysteine to phenylalanine. Only the CDR3 DNA is retained, 45 bases long and in frame from the first base. V and J are trimmed by 4 bases and 4 bases, and the gene matches miss 7 bases of the junction. CDR1 is given as MGHRA and CDR2 as YSYEKL, both from the germline V gene.

This TCR came from a human donor in good health (CMV status not recorded). Some clones in this sample may be carry-over from other donors' samples. The specimen comprised cultured PBMCs, sampled from culture after CMV antigen stimulation. The rearranged segments are TRBV4-1 and TRBJ2-1; TRBD2 lines up with 7 middle nucleotides. CDR3 loop: CASSLTSERYNEQFF. The DNA sequence is given as TGCGCCAGCAGCCTTACTAGCGAACGATACAATGAGCAGTTCTTC.